The sequence of this T cell receptor (beta chain) was determined in a study of Graves' ophthalmopathy and Graves' hyperthyroidism (dated by TCRdb to the late 2010s). For the study in its entirety: Stable hyperthyroidism was defined as no progression to ophthalmopathy within 18 months of follow-up. To tell Graves' ophthalmopathy apart from Graves' hyperthyroidism, and to predict which patients would progress to ophthalmopathy, the study relied on TCR beta repertoire signatures. In total, 135 blood samples were TCR-sequenced: 43 ophthalmopathy, roughly 80 hyperthyroidism and about 17 hyperthyroidism-to-ophthalmopathy patients. To explore V-J signatures that distinguish ophthalmopathy from hyperthyroidism, a discovery set of around 100 patients was enrolled, made up of more than 40 with ophthalmopathy and fewer than 60 with stable hyperthyroidism. An independent validation cohort comprised around 19 hyperthyroidism patients and 15 to 17 patients who later progressed from hyperthyroidism to ophthalmopathy. T-cell repertoires of thyroid tissue and blood were compared in several hyperthyroidism patients. Once sampling was done, hyperthyroidism patients were given methimazole at a starting dose of 30 mg daily, while ophthalmopathy patients were given high-dose intravenous methylprednisolone.

For repertoire sequencing, the TCR beta CDR3 regions were amplified from RNA transcripts. The first round of RT-PCR was done with HTBI primers and the Qiagen OneStep RT-PCR kit, and was followed by a second round of multiplex PCR, then size selection and purification. Libraries were sequenced on an Illumina HiSeq2000 using paired-end 100 bp reads. In the authors' own workflow: SOAPnuke was used to process the reads, removing any read that contained adapters or uncalled bases, had a mean Phred below 15, or lacked an exact match to the constant primer or identifier. COPE v1.2.5 was used to merge the high-quality paired reads. Each unique nucleotide sequence was defined as a clonotype, and clonotypes were aligned to IMGT TRB V, D and J references with MiTCR v1.1. Only V-J combinations with frequency above 0.0001 were analysed, covering approximately 99% of repertoires. For each V-J combination, a TCR clonal expansion and chaos score was defined as the ratio of F50 clonal expansion to chaos observed in the TCRdist matrix. Welch's t-statistics and random forest were used to reduce the features to about a dozen V-J combinations, which were then used as input to a naive Bayes classifier. The similarity between thyroid and blood repertoires was quantified using the Morisita-Horn index. Starting from the raw public reads, TCRdb applied fastp trimming at Q25, assembled clones with MiXCR and retained in-frame beta chains. CDR3 protein duplicates are merged, each entry listing the most common genes and DNA. The V and J calls and clone size are TCRdb's, not the authors'. This sample lists 580,000 or so distinct CDR3 sequences; under 45% were detected once. The ten largest clones represent about 4.1% of the sample.

The hyperthyroidism patients were 18 to 65 years old and newly diagnosed, with a disease duration of less than 2 months. Patients with other autoimmune diseases, uncontrolled infections, pregnancy or lactation were excluded. Diagnosis relied on clinical symptoms, serum thyroxine, TRAb, thyroid ultrasound and orbital computed tomography. Total RNA was extracted with Trizol reagent and quality-checked on an Agilent 2100 Bioanalyzer. Reading the germline V gene gives CDR1 SGHTA and CDR2 FQGNSA. The CDR3 sequence holds 15 residues, the cysteine and phenylalanine included. The kept DNA is CDR3 alone, 45 bases in frame from the first base. V is pared back by 2 bases and J by 4 bases, with 12 bases lying between the germline termini. This clonotype was seen a few times. Its antigen is not yet known. No base-level quality is on record; no much larger clone is a single base apart. What the authors observed across the whole study: In cross-validation, the 13-signature model distinguished ophthalmopathy from stable hyperthyroidism with 87.88% sensitivity and 81.08% specificity, while in the test set the corresponding values were 80% and 75%. Among expanded thyroid clonotypes with frequency above 0.001, most also showed up in blood, which suggests that blood repertoires may reflect the thyroid immune response. Sample size was not predetermined statistically, and investigators were not blinded to group allocation. In validation, the model predicted ophthalmopathy progression with roughly 68% sensitivity and 72.22% specificity; roughly eleven predicted patients were CT-confirmed with GO in a median of around 6.5 months.

The source is an adult man with Graves' hyperthyroidism. The sequence is built from TRBV7-2 and TRBJ1-3, with a weak D call of TRBD1 (6 bases match). The specimen was peripheral blood or thyroid tissue (not recorded which). This receptor has the CDR3 CASSLFETGGNTIYF. The nucleotide sequence reads TGTGCCAGCAGCTTATTCGAGACAGGAGGAAACACCATATATTTT.